Listed here are 21 T cell receptor beta chains from one sample, sequenced in a study of shared clonotypes between healthy human individuals (dated by TCRdb to 2018 to 2021). The method behind the library was the immunoSEQ multiplex PCR assay. Entries here come from immuneACCESS through TCRdb and include only in-frame sequences with V and J called. Some clones fail to appear in such tables; in the studies checked, an unresolved V gene covers under half of the shortfall, and the cause of the remainder is unknown. The sample profile shows about 1 million clones; approximately 76% of them were found once. The ten biggest clones cover about 1.5% of the sample. Material: memory CD4+ T cells sorted from blood. Reading the label with the study, this specimen's cell subset or site is: CD45RA-negative fraction. These TCRs come from a man aged 18 to 30 in good health.

The genes are TRBV28 and TRBJ2-3, with 10 bases that match TRBD2. Germline CDR1 MDHEN, CDR2 SYDVKM. There are 16 residues in the CDR3. After removal of 5 bases from V and 4 bases from J, the junction contained 9 bases not matched to a gene. CDR3 bases: TGTGCCAGCAGTGCCCCACTAGCGGGGTGGTCAGATACGCAGTATTTT. Its protein is CASSAPLAGWSDTQYF.

The V gene is TRBV2, the J gene TRBJ1-2; D possibly corresponds to TRBD1 (6 bases). Trimming left V 10 bases short and J 5 bases short, with 20 bases between. Germline V gene lookup returns CDR1 SNHLY and CDR2 FYNNEI. This CDR3 is 14 amino acids long. CDR3: CATEARGLGYGYTF. The CDR3 coding sequence is TGTGCCACCGAAGCCCGGGGGCTAGGGTATGGCTACACCTTC.

The rearrangement links TRBV5-1 to TRBJ2-1; D is perhaps TRBD2 (6 bases). The CDR3 covers 15 residues. Germline V CDR1 and CDR2: SGHRS, YFSETQ. Trimming removed 5 bases at V and 7 bases at J, with 19 bases between. The CDR3 DNA follows: TGCGCCAGCAGTCAGGGCGGGACCTCGCATAATGAGCAGTTCTTC. Amino acids: CASSQGGTSHNEQFF. Combining the CDR3 with reference TRBV5-1 and TRBJ2-1 gives the whole variable domain KAGVTQTPRYLIKTRGQQVTLSCSPISGHRSVSWYQQTPGQGLQFLFEYFSETQRNKGNFPGRFSGRQFSNSRSEMNVSTLELGDSALYLCASSQGGTSHNEQFFGPGTRLTVL.

This rearrangement joins TRBV10-3 to TRBJ2-1, with TRBD2 matching 11 bases. The V gene end was trimmed by 3 bases and the J gene end by 4 bases; junction bases not matched to a gene: 5. From germline, CDR1 is ENHRY and CDR2 SYGVKD. The CDR3 contains 16 residues. CDR3 sequence (DNA): TGTGCCATCAGTGATAGCCGGACTAGCGGGTACAATGAGCAGTTCTTC. This translates into CAISDSRTSGYNEQFF.

This rearrangement joins TRBV5-4 to TRBJ2-5; D is unresolved. The V gene lost 4 bases and the J gene lost 2 bases, with 6 bases spanning the gap. Germline-derived CDR1 and CDR2 are SGHNT and YYREEE (reference sequence). The CDR3 is made up of 12 amino acids. The CDR3 here is CASSQSQETQYF. The CDR3 DNA reads TGTGCCAGCAGCCAGTCACAAGAGACCCAGTACTTC.

This clone came up once. The CDR3 region has the DNA TGTGCTAGTGGTTTGGATGTCGATGAGCAGTTCTTC. Its protein product is CASGLDVDEQFF. The chain couples TRBV12-5 to TRBJ2-1, with no clear D. The CDR3 is 12 residues long. Germline assignment: CDR1 LGHNT and CDR2 FRNRAP. The V and J ends lost 1 base and 8 bases respectively, with 6 bases between them. Using reference TRBV12-5 and TRBJ2-1 for the parts outside the CDR3, the full variable domain is DARVTQTPRHKVTEMGQEVTMRCQPILGHNTVFWYRQTMMQGLELLAYFRNRAPLDDSGMPKDRFSAEMPDATLATLKIQPSEPRDSAVYFCASGLDVDEQFFGPGTRLTVL.

The chain links TRBV10-2 to TRBJ1-2; tentatively, D is TRBD1 (5 bases). Trimming removed 2 bases at V and 6 bases at J, with 10 bases between. CDR1 is WSHSY, CDR2 SAAADI, per germline. This CDR3 has 13 residues. CDR3 DNA sequence: TGCGCCAGCAGTGAGGTCCGAGGGGATGGCTACACCTTC. This translates into CASSEVRGDGYTF.

The chain carries TRBV2 and TRBJ1-4, with TRBD1 as a possible D gene (6 bases). V lost 3 bases, J lost 3 bases, and 11 bases lay in between. The CDR3 is 15 amino acids. CDR1 is SNHLY, CDR2 FYNNEI, per germline. The CDR3 protein is CASSDAGTPNEKLFF. The DNA of the CDR3 is TGTGCCAGCAGTGATGCCGGGACACCTAATGAAAAACTGTTTTTT.

This clone was detected ten times or more. This chain connects TRBV2 to TRBJ1-1; D is uncertain. This CDR3 has 13 residues. The V end lost 3 bases, the J end lost 0 bases, and 5 bases lay between the germline ends. Looked up from germline, CDR1 is SNHLY and CDR2 is FYNNEI. Here the CDR3 DNA reads TGTGCCAGCAGTGATTGGATGAACACTGAAGCTTTCTTT. Amino acids: CASSDWMNTEAFF.

The chain employs TRBV18 and TRBJ2-7, with 8 bases fitting TRBD1. The trim removed 0 bases at V and 0 bases at J, leaving 13 bases unmatched. Germline assignment: CDR1 KGHSH and CDR2 LQKENI. The CDR3 spans 19 residues. The CDR3 DNA is TGTGCCAGCTCACCACCTCTAGGACAGGGCTTATTTAGCTCCTACGAGCAGTACTTC. Amino acid sequence: CASSPPLGQGLFSSYEQYF.

This chain links TRBV18 with TRBJ2-7; 10 bases fit TRBD1. CDR3 size: 15 residues. V lost 2 bases, J lost 6 bases, and 7 bases stayed unmatched. Germline V gives CDR1 KGHSH, CDR2 LQKENI. CDR3 sequence: CASSPNLGQGVEQYF. CDR3 coding DNA: TGTGCCAGCTCACCAAATCTAGGACAGGGGGTCGAGCAGTACTTC. Drawing the rest from reference TRBV18 and TRBJ2-7, the complete variable domain is NAGVMQNPRHLVRRRGQEARLRCSPMKGHSHVYWYRQLPEEGLKFMVYLQKENIIDESGMPKERFSAEFPKEGPSILRIQQVVRGDSAAYFCASSPNLGQGVEQYFGPGTRLTVT.

This clone was detected only a few times. The gene calls are TRBV29-1 and TRBJ2-7, with 7 nucleotides matching TRBD1. In germline, CDR1 is SQVTM, CDR2 ANQGSEA. The junction had 8 bases not matched to a gene; V was cut back by 6 bases and J by 0 bases. This CDR3 comprises 14 residues. As DNA, the CDR3 is TGCAGCGTACGAACCGGGACAGCCTCCTACGAGCAGTACTTC. Translating it yields CSVRTGTASYEQYF.

The table lists this clone with a few counts. The V and J genes are TRBV10-3 and TRBJ1-3, with D unclear. CDR3 size: 14 residues. V lost 5 bases and J 0 bases, leaving 8 bases between the germline ends. The V gene's germline CDR1 is ENHRY and CDR2 SYGVKD. The CDR3 protein is CAISSPSSGNTIYF. The CDR3 coding sequence is TGTGCCATCAGTAGTCCATCCTCTGGAAACACCATATATTTT.

This chain uses TRBV6-5 with TRBJ2-7; 11 nucleotides match TRBD2. In germline, CDR1 is MNHEY, CDR2 SVGAGI. There are 15 residues in the CDR3. Germline trimming cut 5 bases from V and 7 bases from J; bases unmatched to any gene: 10. CDR3 DNA sequence: TGTGCCAGCAGTCGCGATAGCGGGAGGGCGAGGGAGCAGTACTTC. Amino acids: CASSRDSGRAREQYF.

The chain links TRBV30 to TRBJ1-6, with D unresolved. The CDR3 consists of 12 residues. V lost 0 bases, J lost 9 bases, and 6 bases lay in between. The germline V gene encodes CDR1 GTSNPN and CDR2 SVGIG (reference sequence). The CDR3 DNA sequence: TGTGCCTGGAGTGTAAAAACTTCACCCCTCCACTTT. Translated: CAWSVKTSPLHF.

This clone was detected only a few times. This sequence joins TRBV30 and TRBJ1-3; 9 bases align to TRBD1. The CDR3 totals 14 residues. Trimming at V came to 8 bases and at J to 3 bases, leaving 8 bases not matched to a gene. Germline CDR1 reads GTSNPN; CDR2 reads SVGIG (reference sequence). CDR3: CAGNRGRVGNTIYF. The CDR3 nucleotides are TGTGCCGGTAACAGGGGGCGAGTTGGAAACACCATATATTTT.

V is TRBV28 and J is TRBJ1-3; D remains ambiguous. The CDR3 contains 14 residues. The V and J ends lost 2 bases and 7 bases respectively, with 12 bases between them. Germline V lookup: CDR1 MDHEN, CDR2 SYDVKM. The CDR3 sequence: CASSLDVGWNTIYF. The DNA of the CDR3 is TGTGCCAGCAGTTTAGACGTAGGCTGGAACACCATATATTTT.

The chain has TRBV5-6 and TRBJ2-1; D call uncertain. The V gene's germline CDR1 is SGHDT and CDR2 YYEEEE. With 0 bases removed from V and 1 base from J, the gap between germline ends came to 5 bases. The CDR3 runs to 14 residues. CDR3 bases: TGTGCCAGCAGCTTGGGTTCATCCTACAATGAGCAGTTCTTC. It yields the protein CASSLGSSYNEQFF.

The chain couples TRBV18 to TRBJ1-1; D is possibly TRBD1 (6 bases). V lost 3 bases and J lost 3, with 20 bases in between. The CDR3 spans 17 residues. Germline V gene sequence: CDR1 KGHSH, CDR2 LQKENI. This CDR3 is CASSPRGGGGIDTEAFF. The DNA for the CDR3 is TGTGCCAGCTCACCGCGGGGTGGCGGGGGCATCGACACTGAAGCTTTCTTT. Combining the CDR3 with reference TRBV18 and TRBJ1-1 gives the whole variable domain NAGVMQNPRHLVRRRGQEARLRCSPMKGHSHVYWYRQLPEEGLKFMVYLQKENIIDESGMPKERFSAEFPKEGPSILRIQQVVRGDSAAYFCASSPRGGGGIDTEAFFGQGTRLTVV.

The chain couples TRBV6-5 to TRBJ1-2; D call uncertain. Germline values: CDR1 MNHEY, CDR2 SVGAGI. V was clipped by 6 bases and J by 7 bases, with 18 bases between them. The CDR3 is 14 amino acids. CDR3 DNA sequence: TGTGCCAGCAGATTCGCAAGCGGCAGGTCTGGCTACACCTTC. It yields the protein CASRFASGRSGYTF.

This clone has just one count. The genes are TRBV5-1 and TRBJ2-3; D gene unclear. The CDR3 is 11 residues long. Trimming removed 4 bases from V and 5 bases from J, with 5 bases in between. Germline V gene data show CDR1 as SGHRS and CDR2 as YFSETQ. CDR3 DNA sequence: TGCGCCAGCAGCATAAAAGATACGCAGTATTTT. It encodes CASSIKDTQYF.